Below, 18 T cell receptor beta chains from the same sample are listed, as sequenced in a study of blood T cell repertoires in COVID-19 (dated by TCRdb to the early 2020s). The library relied on the immunoSEQ multiplex PCR assay. This immuneACCESS table, as held by TCRdb, lists in-frame sequences with V and J called but not all clones. Of the missing ones, under half trace to an unresolved V gene in checked studies; the others have no known cause. The sample profile shows roughly 350,000 clones; 85% of them were found once. The top ten constitute roughly 3.6% of the sample. The specimen sequenced was peripheral blood. The origin of the receptors is a young woman with acute or convalescent COVID-19.

This clone was detected a few times. The CDR3 DNA reads as TGTGCCATCGGCCTGGGACAGGGTGTCAGACTCTATGGCTACACCTTC. Translation: CAIGLGQGVRLYGYTF. The J gene is TRBJ1-2, the V gene TRBV10-3, with 9 bases fitting TRBD1. CDR1 ENHRY and CDR2 SYGVKD come from the germline V gene. This CDR3 is built from 16 residues. With 8 bases clipped from V and 4 bases from J, the junction kept 14 bases outside the gene matches.

J is TRBJ2-7 and V is TRBV28, with TRBD2 matching over 11 bases. The ends lost 10 bases at V and 4 bases at J; junction bases unmatched: 12. There are 15 residues in the CDR3. Germline V gene lookup returns CDR1 MDHEN and CDR2 SYDVKM. The CDR3 DNA reads TGTGCCACCCTTACTAGCGGGAGAATGTCTTACGAGCAGTACTTC. Amino acids: CATLTSGRMSYEQYF.

The CDR3 protein is CASSLAGGEGYEQYF. The CDR3 DNA sequence: TGTGCCAGCAGCTTAGCGGGGGGCGAAGGATACGAGCAGTACTTC. The J gene is TRBJ2-7, the V gene TRBV11-2, with D possibly matching TRBD2 (7 bases). This CDR3 has 15 amino acids. Germline V gives CDR1 SGHAT, CDR2 FQNNGV. V was cut by 1 base and J by 4 bases, with 14 bases left in between.

The chain is built from TRBV7-9 and TRBJ2-7, with 8 nucleotides matching TRBD2. This CDR3 contains 15 residues. J was trimmed by 4 bases and V by 0 bases; bases with no gene match: 5. Germline values: CDR1 SEHNR, CDR2 FQNEAQ (reference sequence). For the CDR3, the DNA is TGTGCCAGCAGCTTAGCGACGGGGGGGAGTTACGAGCAGTACTTC. It yields the protein CASSLATGGSYEQYF.

The chain couples TRBV2 to TRBJ2-1, with 7 positions matching TRBD2. The CDR3 runs to 15 residues. Germline V lookup: CDR1 SNHLY, CDR2 FYNNEI. V trimming: 11 bases; J trimming: 0 bases; junction bases outside the gene matches: 10. CDR3 nucleotide sequence: TGTGCCTGCAAGGATCTAGCGGCCTCCTACAATGAGCAGTTCTTC. This sequence encodes CACKDLAASYNEQFF.

The chain carries TRBV7-3 and TRBJ1-1, with D hard to call. Trimming shortened V by 4 bases and J by 3 bases, and 9 bases separated the two germline ends. The CDR3 is 13 amino acids. Germline CDR1 reads SGHTA; CDR2 reads FQGTGA. CDR3: CASSSMADTEAFF. DNA for the CDR3: TGTGCCAGCAGCTCGATGGCAGACACTGAAGCTTTCTTT.

V is TRBV2 and J is TRBJ2-6; a possible D gene is TRBD2 (5 bases). Trimming pared 3 bases from V and 1 base from J, leaving 16 bases between. The V gene's germline CDR1 is SNHLY and CDR2 FYNNEI. CDR3 length equals 18 residues. The CDR3 protein is CASSERRISRSGANVLTF. CDR3 sequence (DNA): TGTGCCAGCAGTGAGAGGAGGATCTCGCGTTCTGGGGCCAACGTCCTGACTTTC.

The chain links TRBV9 to TRBJ1-1, with a tentative D call TRBD1 (5 bases). In germline, CDR1 is SGDLS, CDR2 YYNGEE. The CDR3 loop spans 16 amino acids. The germline V and J ends were trimmed by 3 bases and 1 base, with 16 bases remaining between them. CDR3 sequence reads: CASSASDWGTNTEAFF. DNA for the CDR3: TGTGCCAGCAGCGCCTCCGACTGGGGCACGAACACTGAAGCTTTCTTT.

The chain couples TRBV21-1 to TRBJ2-5; no check of the table's D call, TRBD1, against the DNA was made. TRBV21-1 is marked as a pseudogene. The CDR3 sequence is 19 residues long. CDR3 in amino acids: CASSLRDRTITDAQETQYF. Written as DNA, the CDR3 is TGTGCCAGCAGTCTCCGGGACAGGACCATTACCGACGCACAAGAGACCCAGTACTTC.

This clone was recorded once. V is TRBV2 and J is TRBJ1-2; D might be TRBD1 (5 bases). Germline CDR1 and CDR2: SNHLY and FYNNEI. The CDR3 length is 14 residues. Trimming took off 9 bases at V and 3 bases at J, with 17 bases between the two ends. The CDR3: CASEWGVDHYGYTF. Here the CDR3 DNA reads TGTGCCAGTGAATGGGGGGTAGATCACTATGGCTACACCTTC.

The chain carries TRBV11-2 and TRBJ1-5; unclear D gene. The V gene lost 3 bases and the J gene lost 6 bases, with 12 bases spanning the gap. The CDR3 is 14 amino acids. CDR1 SGHAT and CDR2 FQNNGV come from the germline V gene. This CDR3 reads CASSFSSSGQPQHF. The CDR3 DNA sequence: TGTGCCAGCAGCTTTTCGTCGAGTGGTCAGCCCCAGCATTTT. Together with reference TRBV11-2 and TRBJ1-5, the CDR3 gives the full variable domain: EAGVAQSPRYKIIEKRQSVAFWCNPISGHATLYWYQQILGQGPKLLIQFQNNGVVDDSQLPKDRFSAERLKGVDSTLKIQPAKLEDSAVYLCASSFSSSGQPQHFGDGTRLSIL.

The rearrangement joins TRBV15 to TRBJ1-4; 7 bases match TRBD1. CDR1 and CDR2 from the germline V gene are LNHNV and YYDKDF (reference sequence). Trimming cost V 8 bases and J 7 bases; bases outside gene matches: 13. This CDR3 has 15 residues. CDR3 in amino acids: CATATERTGGEKLFF. The DNA of the CDR3 is TGTGCCACCGCCACAGAAAGGACAGGCGGTGAAAAACTGTTTTTT.

The J gene is TRBJ1-5, the V gene TRBV2; 9 nucleotides align to TRBD1. CDR3 length: 16 residues. V shed 4 bases, J shed 1 base, and the junction held 5 bases outside the gene matches. The V gene's germline CDR1 is SNHLY and CDR2 FYNNEI. The CDR3 DNA is TGTGCCAGCAGTGTACAACAGGGGGCGAGCAATCAGCCCCAGCATTTT. Translated: CASSVQQGASNQPQHF. The complete variable domain, with remaining parts taken from reference TRBV2 and TRBJ1-5, reads EPEVTQTPSHQVTQMGQEVILRCVPISNHLYFYWYRQILGQKVEFLVSFYNNEISEKSEIFDDQFSVERPDGSNFTLKIRSTKLEDSAMYFCASSVQQGASNQPQHFGDGTRLSIL.

The chain employs TRBV6-1 and TRBJ1-2; TRBD1 agrees at 8 bases. CDR3 length: 16 residues. The germline CDR1 and CDR2 sequences are MNHNS and SASEGT. Trimming removed 0 bases from V and 4 bases from J; junction bases left unmatched: 7. The CDR3 region has the DNA TGTGCCAGCAGTGAAGCTACCGGGACAGGCAGCTATGGCTACACCTTC. It specifies CASSEATGTGSYGYTF.

The chain recombines TRBV12-3 or TRBV12-4 with TRBJ2-3; 7 nucleotides agree with TRBD2. There are 11 residues in the CDR3. V trimming: 5 bases; J trimming: 9 bases; junction bases outside the gene matches: 2. The CDR3 here is CASSLGGTQYF. The CDR3 region has the DNA TGTGCCAGCAGTCTGGGGGGGACGCAGTATTTT.

The chain combines TRBV12-3 or TRBV12-4 with TRBJ2-1, with 7 bases fitting TRBD2. The CDR3 is 12 residues long. Losses at the gene ends were 7 bases for V and 7 bases for J; bases not matched to a gene: 4. The CDR3 DNA sequence: TGTGCCAGCACCGGGGGAGGGAATGAGCAGTTCTTC. Protein product: CASTGGGNEQFF.

The V gene is TRBV5-6, the J gene TRBJ2-3, with D hard to call. Germline assignment: CDR1 SGHDT and CDR2 YYEEEE. Trimming shortened V by 1 base and J by 0 bases, and 18 bases separated the two germline ends. There are 18 residues in the CDR3. CDR3 DNA: TGTGCCAGCAGCTTGTTAGCCTTGACGGGTTCTAGCACAGATACGCAGTATTTT. This codes for CASSLLALTGSSTDTQYF.

The rearrangement links TRBV9 to TRBJ1-3, with a possible D match to TRBD1 (5 bases). The CDR3 loop spans 15 amino acids. V was clipped by 4 bases and J by 3 bases, with 14 bases between them. The germline V gene encodes CDR1 SGDLS and CDR2 YYNGEE. The CDR3 sequence: CASSPGQGSGNTIYF. The CDR3 DNA reads as TGTGCCAGCAGCCCCGGACAAGGAAGTGGAAACACCATATATTTT.